Shown below are 32 T cell receptor beta chains from a single sample sequenced in a study of glioma-infiltrating T cells after dendritic cell vaccination. Only in-frame clones appear in the TCRdb table, and some are missing; sequencing was by immunoSEQ multiplex PCR. The sample includes roughly 100,000 clones, around 90% of them seen just once. Time point denoted: after dendritic cell vaccination, including at tumor progression/relapse. Sequenced here: blood, sampled after dendritic cell vaccination. These TCRs come from a human donor with glioblastoma.

The CDR3 DNA sequence: TGTGCCAGCAGCTTAGTTCTAGCGGGTCGGCAAGAGACCCAGTACTTC. This sequence encodes CASSLVLAGRQETQYF. V usage is TRBV7-8 and J usage is TRBJ2-5; 8 positions agree with TRBD2. After removal of 1 base from V and 2 bases from J, the junction contained 6 bases not matched to a gene. Per germline, CDR1 SGHVS and CDR2 FQNEAQ. The CDR3 length is 16 residues. Variable domain in full (rest from reference TRBV7-8 and TRBJ2-5): GAGVSQSPRYKVAKRGQDVALRCDPISGHVSLFWYQQALGQGPEFLTYFQNEAQLDKSGLPSDRFFAERPEGSVSTLKIQRTQQEDSAVYLCASSLVLAGRQETQYFGPGTRLLVL.

The chain joins TRBV9 to TRBJ2-5; TRBD1 matches 12 bases. CDR1 is SGDLS and CDR2 is YYNGEE in the germline V gene. The junction had 5 bases not matched to a gene; V was cut back by 3 bases and J by 5 bases. The CDR3 is made up of 15 amino acids. CDR3 DNA: TGTGCCAGCAGCGCGGGGACAGGGGGCGGGGAGACCCAGTACTTC. Its translation is CASSAGTGGGETQYF.

This chain uses TRBV30 with TRBJ2-4; no firm D call. The CDR3 is made up of 16 amino acids. The germline gives CDR1 GTSNPN, CDR2 SVGIG (reference sequence). V was clipped by 1 base and J by 0 bases, with 13 bases between them. The CDR3 bases are TGTGCCTGGAGTGCGCGTAGCCTACTAGCCAAAAACATTCAGTACTTC. Encoded protein: CAWSARSLLAKNIQYF.

This chain connects TRBV2 to TRBJ2-1; D gene uncertain. The germline CDR1 and CDR2 sequences are SNHLY and FYNNEI. V gave up 8 bases and J gave up 0 bases, with 5 bases separating them. The CDR3 has 12 amino acids. The CDR3 region has the DNA TGTGCCAGCTGGAGCTCCTACAATGAGCAGTTCTTC. Translation gives CASWSSYNEQFF.

The chain joins TRBV10-3 to TRBJ2-7, with D tentatively TRBD2 (5 bases). Germline CDR1 reads ENHRY; CDR2 reads SYGVKD. The CDR3 totals 13 residues. V was shortened by 2 bases and J by 5 bases, with 10 bases between the two germline ends. The CDR3 region is CAISEISDHEQYF. The CDR3 DNA reads as TGTGCCATCAGTGAGATTAGCGACCACGAGCAGTACTTC.

The J gene is TRBJ2-2, the V gene TRBV7-9, with 7 nucleotides matching TRBD1. Per germline, CDR1 SEHNR and CDR2 FQNEAQ (reference sequence). The CDR3 contains 17 residues. The ends lost 2 bases at V and 0 bases at J; junction bases unmatched: 6. CDR3 region: CASSLFGTGANTGELFF. The CDR3 bases are TGTGCCAGCAGCTTATTCGGAACAGGGGCGAACACCGGGGAGCTGTTTTTT.

The chain joins TRBV5-1 to TRBJ2-5; possibly TRBD2 for D (6 bases). The V end lost 4 bases, the J end lost 1 base, and 11 bases lay between the germline ends. The CDR3 runs to 14 residues. Germline CDR1 SGHRS, CDR2 YFSETQ. CDR3 DNA: TGCGCCAGCAGCCCGGAGGGGAGCCAAGAGACCCAGTACTTC. Its protein product is CASSPEGSQETQYF.

The chain uses TRBV5-1 and TRBJ2-7; 10 bases agree with TRBD1. V lost 5 bases, J lost 3 bases, and 5 bases stayed unmatched. CDR1 is SGHRS, CDR2 YFSETQ, per germline. The length of the CDR3 is 14 residues. CDR3 protein: CASRSGTGDYEQYF. CDR3 DNA: TGCGCCAGCAGATCCGGGACAGGGGACTACGAGCAGTACTTC.

The rearrangement uses TRBV7-9 and TRBJ1-1; D is ambiguous. The V and J ends lost 8 bases and 1 base respectively, with 8 bases between them. The CDR3 sequence is 12 residues long. The germline gives CDR1 SEHNR, CDR2 FQNEAQ (reference sequence). CDR3 sequence reads: CASSQWNTEAFF. CDR3 DNA sequence: TGTGCCAGCTCCCAATGGAACACTGAAGCTTTCTTT.

The chain combines TRBV5-1 with TRBJ2-1; the match to TRBD2 covers 11 bases. The CDR3 runs to 15 residues. The J segment lost 4 bases and the V segment lost 5 bases, leaving 5 bases of the junction unmatched. From germline, CDR1 is SGHRS and CDR2 YFSETQ. CDR3 DNA: TGCGCCAGCAGAGCGGGACTAGCGGAATACAATGAGCAGTTCTTC. It is translated as CASRAGLAEYNEQFF.

The chain combines TRBV6-1 with TRBJ1-2; D possibly corresponds to TRBD1 (6 bases). Germline lookup yields CDR1 MNHNS and CDR2 SASEGT. Trimming took 10 bases from V and 6 from J, leaving 18 bases between them. The CDR3 loop spans 13 amino acids. For the CDR3, the DNA is TGTGCCACCCTCGACAGGAATGTAGATGGCTACACCTTC. It is translated as CATLDRNVDGYTF.

This chain joins TRBV7-9 and TRBJ2-5; 11 bases agree with TRBD1. Germline lookup yields CDR1 SEHNR and CDR2 FQNEAQ (reference sequence). The CDR3 sequence is 15 residues long. With V trimmed by 5 bases and J by 7 bases, 9 bases remained unmatched. The CDR3: CASSTGTGGRVTQYF. The CDR3 DNA reads as TGTGCCAGCAGCACCGGGACAGGGGGTCGCGTGACCCAGTACTTC.

The chain links TRBV6-1 to TRBJ2-1, with 7 bases identical to TRBD1. Unmatched junction bases numbered 8, after V lost 4 bases and J lost 2 bases. Germline V lookup: CDR1 MNHNS, CDR2 SASEGT. The CDR3 has 16 amino acids. The CDR3 is CASSVDRDHAYNEQFF. Here the CDR3 DNA reads TGTGCCAGCAGTGTTGACAGGGATCATGCCTACAATGAGCAGTTCTTC.

This rearrangement joins TRBV5-1 to TRBJ2-6; possible D gene TRBD1, 6 bases. The CDR3 is made up of 16 amino acids. V lost 5 bases to trimming and J lost 0 bases, with 12 bases between them. Germline CDR1 and CDR2: SGHRS and YFSETQ. Here the CDR3 reads CASRGDIDSGANVLTF. Written as DNA, the CDR3 is TGCGCCAGCAGAGGGGACATTGACTCTGGGGCCAACGTCCTGACTTTC.

The rearrangement uses TRBV27 and TRBJ2-1; TRBD2 agrees at 13 bases. From germline, CDR1 is MNHEY and CDR2 SMNVEV (reference sequence). Germline trimming cut 7 bases from V and 2 bases from J; bases unmatched to any gene: 11. The CDR3 loop spans 18 amino acids. The CDR3 region has the DNA TGTGCCAGCATCATAAGGGGGACTAGCGGGATGACCTACAATGAGCAGTTCTTC. This sequence encodes CASIIRGTSGMTYNEQFF.

The V gene is TRBV27, the J gene TRBJ1-4, with D possibly TRBD1 on 5 matching bases. The CDR3 consists of 14 residues. From germline, CDR1 is MNHEY and CDR2 SMNVEV (reference sequence). The V end lost 3 bases, the J end lost 11 bases, and 16 bases lay between the germline ends. CDR3 nucleotides: TGTGCCAGCAGTTTCGGGAGGGGCGTAGGGAAACTGTTTTTT. It yields the protein CASSFGRGVGKLFF.

This sequence joins TRBV11-2 and TRBJ2-1; 11 nucleotides agree with TRBD1. The CDR3 covers 16 residues. V shed 3 bases, J shed 7 bases, and the junction held 8 bases outside the gene matches. Germline V gene sequence: CDR1 SGHAT, CDR2 FQNNGV. Here the CDR3 reads CASSFDGTGGKNEQFF. The CDR3 bases are TGTGCCAGCAGCTTTGACGGGACAGGGGGTAAGAATGAGCAGTTCTTC.

This clone was counted a single time. This chain links TRBV30 with TRBJ2-5; TRBD2 might be the D (6 bases). V lost 3 bases to trimming and J lost 5 bases, with 13 bases between them. The CDR3 is made up of 13 amino acids. Germline V lookup: CDR1 GTSNPN, CDR2 SVGIG (reference sequence). CDR3 nucleotide sequence: TGTGCCTGGAGCCCGGGACTGGGGGAGACCCAGTACTTC. Protein product: CAWSPGLGETQYF.

The V and J genes are TRBV2 and TRBJ2-7, with D possibly TRBD1 on 5 matching bases. The ends were cut back, 3 bases at V and 1 base at J, with 16 bases in the middle. CDR1 SNHLY and CDR2 FYNNEI come from the germline V gene. The CDR3 spans 16 residues. The CDR3 is CASSEDTGALSYEQYF. CDR3 coding DNA: TGTGCCAGCAGTGAGGACACAGGAGCCCTTTCCTACGAGCAGTACTTC.

The gene calls are TRBV19 and TRBJ2-4; TRBD1 is a possible D gene (6 bases). V was trimmed by 6 bases and J by 4 bases, leaving 10 bases between them. Germline CDR1 and CDR2: LNHDA and SQIVND (reference sequence). This CDR3 comprises 13 residues. CDR3 sequence: CASSGQLKNIQYF. In DNA form, the CDR3 reads TGTGCCAGTAGCGGACAGCTTAAAAACATTCAGTACTTC.

This clone was observed a single time. CDR3 loop: CASREEGVNSPLHF. The CDR3 region has the DNA TGTGCCAGCAGGGAAGAGGGGGTGAATTCACCCCTCCACTTT. V is TRBV6-6 and J is TRBJ1-6; D is perhaps TRBD1 (6 bases). Germline V gene lookup returns CDR1 MNHNY and CDR2 SVGAGI (reference sequence). Trimming took off 6 bases at V and 7 bases at J, with 13 bases between the two ends. The CDR3 is made up of 14 amino acids.

This rearrangement joins TRBV19 to TRBJ2-3, with TRBD1 matching 11 bases. CDR1 LNHDA and CDR2 SQIVND come from the germline V gene (reference sequence). J lost 4 bases, V lost 5 bases, and 8 bases had no gene match. CDR3 size: 16 residues. CDR3 residues: CASSFQPGQGADTQYF. CDR3 in DNA: TGTGCCAGTAGTTTCCAACCGGGACAGGGGGCAGATACGCAGTATTTT.

The chain uses TRBV1 and TRBJ2-3; the table's D gene call, TRBD2, was not cross checked with the DNA. TRBV1 is described as a pseudogene. This CDR3 has 19 amino acids. The CDR3 sequence: CTSSQGLAGGHSLTDTQYF. As DNA, the CDR3 is TGCACCAGCAGCCAAGGACTAGCGGGGGGGCACTCCCTCACAGATACGCAGTATTTT.

The chain couples TRBV6-5 to TRBJ1-2; 8 bases map to TRBD1. This CDR3 has 14 amino acids. Germline-derived CDR1 and CDR2 are MNHEY and SVGAGI. V dropped 6 bases and J dropped 8; count of bases not matched to a gene: 11. The DNA of the CDR3 is TGTGCCAGCAGCACTAAGACAGGGGTTGAAGGCTACACCTTC. It translates to CASSTKTGVEGYTF.

This clone was detected a few times. The chain recombines TRBV5-6 with TRBJ2-3; the D gene is possibly TRBD1 (5 bases). Germline CDR1 SGHDT, CDR2 YYEEEE. Trimming pared 5 bases from V and 10 bases from J, leaving 11 bases between. The CDR3 spans 11 residues. CDR3 amino acids: CASSLVTAQYF. The DNA for the CDR3 is TGTGCCAGCAGTCTGGTGACAGCGCAGTATTTT.

The chain has TRBV6-5 and TRBJ2-7; 11 bases are shared with TRBD1. V gave up 7 bases and J gave up 5 bases; unmatched junction bases: 7. Germline CDR1 reads MNHEY; CDR2 reads SVGAGI. The CDR3 sequence is 14 residues long. The CDR3 DNA follows: TGTGCCAGCAATCCGAGGGACAGGGGGGACGAGCAGTACTTC. As protein: CASNPRDRGDEQYF.

The chain links TRBV7-9 to TRBJ1-1, with 7 nucleotides matching TRBD1. The CDR3 is 15 residues long. Germline-derived CDR1 and CDR2 are SEHNR and FQNEAQ (reference sequence). Losses at the gene ends were 6 bases for V and 5 bases for J; bases not matched to a gene: 12. The CDR3 is CASSLTPGGGTEAFF. The CDR3 nucleotides read TGTGCCAGCAGTCTCACTCCAGGGGGAGGAACTGAAGCTTTCTTT.

The V call is TRBV11-2, the J call TRBJ1-2; no clear D gene. Germline assignment: CDR1 SGHAT and CDR2 FQNNGV. Trimming shortened V by 5 bases and J by 0 bases, and 13 bases separated the two germline ends. The CDR3 totals 15 residues. This CDR3 is CASSGLTLANYGYTF. As DNA, the CDR3 is TGTGCCAGCAGCGGACTGACGTTAGCTAACTATGGCTACACCTTC. The whole variable domain, filled in from reference TRBV11-2 and TRBJ1-2, reads EAGVAQSPRYKIIEKRQSVAFWCNPISGHATLYWYQQILGQGPKLLIQFQNNGVVDDSQLPKDRFSAERLKGVDSTLKIQPAKLEDSAVYLCASSGLTLANYGYTFGSGTRLTVV.

V is TRBV2 and J is TRBJ2-5, with 12 bases matching TRBD2. There are 15 residues in the CDR3. Germline CDR1 is SNHLY and CDR2 is FYNNEI. Trimming at V came to 6 bases and at J to 7 bases, leaving 9 bases not matched to a gene. The CDR3 sequence: CASRTLAGGLVTQYF. DNA of the CDR3: TGTGCCAGCAGGACTCTAGCGGGGGGGCTTGTGACCCAGTACTTC.

In nucleotides, the CDR3 is TGTGCCAGTAGTATAGATACGACAGGAGGCTATGGCTACACCTTC. It specifies CASSIDTTGGYGYTF. The rearrangement links TRBV19 to TRBJ1-2, with a tentative D call TRBD1 (6 bases). This CDR3 comprises 15 residues. Germline V gene data show CDR1 as LNHDA and CDR2 as SQIVND (reference sequence). Trimming stripped 0 bases from V and 4 bases from J, with 12 bases between.

The chain couples TRBV10-3 to TRBJ1-1, with a possible D match to TRBD1 (6 bases). The CDR3 loop spans 13 amino acids. Trimming removed 8 bases from V and 3 bases from J, with 13 bases in between. Germline V gene data show CDR1 as ENHRY and CDR2 as SYGVKD. The CDR3 is CAIYSQGDTEAFF. The CDR3 nucleotides read TGTGCCATCTACTCACAGGGCGACACTGAAGCTTTCTTT.

The chain is built from TRBV18 and TRBJ1-2; tentative D call: TRBD1 (6 bases). The CDR3 length is 15 residues. Per germline, CDR1 KGHSH and CDR2 LQKENI. The ends were cut back, 3 bases at V and 5 bases at J, with 16 bases in the middle. The CDR3 sequence: CASSPTNGGPYGYTF. CDR3 nucleotides: TGTGCCAGCTCACCGACAAACGGGGGGCCTTATGGCTACACCTTC.